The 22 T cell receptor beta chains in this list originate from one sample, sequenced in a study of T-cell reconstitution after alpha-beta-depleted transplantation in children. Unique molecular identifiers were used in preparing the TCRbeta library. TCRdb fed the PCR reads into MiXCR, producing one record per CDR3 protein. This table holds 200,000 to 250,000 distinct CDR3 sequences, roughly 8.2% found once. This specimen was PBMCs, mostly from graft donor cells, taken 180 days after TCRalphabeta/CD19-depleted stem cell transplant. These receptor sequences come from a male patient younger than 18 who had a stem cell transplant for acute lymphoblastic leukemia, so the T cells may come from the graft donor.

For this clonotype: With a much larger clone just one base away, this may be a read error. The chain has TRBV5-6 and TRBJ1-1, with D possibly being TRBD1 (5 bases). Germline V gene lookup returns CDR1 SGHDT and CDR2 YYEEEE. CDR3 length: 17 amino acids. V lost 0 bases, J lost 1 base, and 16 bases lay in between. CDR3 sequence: CASSLGVGYRRNTEAFF. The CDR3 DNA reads TGTGCCAGCAGCTTGGGGGTGGGTTACAGGAGGAACACTGAAGCTTTCTTT.

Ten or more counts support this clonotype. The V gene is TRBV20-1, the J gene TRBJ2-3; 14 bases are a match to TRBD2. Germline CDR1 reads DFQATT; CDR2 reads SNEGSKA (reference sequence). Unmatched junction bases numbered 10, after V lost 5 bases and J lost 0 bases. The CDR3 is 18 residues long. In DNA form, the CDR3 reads TGCAGTGCTCTGAGACTAGCGGGGGGGCCCCGGAGCACAGATACGCAGTATTTT. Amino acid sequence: CSALRLAGGPRSTDTQYF.

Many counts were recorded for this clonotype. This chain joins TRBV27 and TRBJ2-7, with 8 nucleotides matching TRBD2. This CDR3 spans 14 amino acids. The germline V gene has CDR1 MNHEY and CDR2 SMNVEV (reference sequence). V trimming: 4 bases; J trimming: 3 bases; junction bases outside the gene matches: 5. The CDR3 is CASSSRTSHYEQYF. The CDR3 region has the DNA TGTGCCAGCAGTTCGAGGACTAGCCACTACGAGCAGTACTTC.

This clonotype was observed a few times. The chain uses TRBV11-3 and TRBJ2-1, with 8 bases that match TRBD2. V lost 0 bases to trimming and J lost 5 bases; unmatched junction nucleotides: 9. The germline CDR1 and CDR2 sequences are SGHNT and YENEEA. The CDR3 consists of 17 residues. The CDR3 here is CASSLDRGGRRNNEQFF. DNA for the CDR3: TGTGCCAGCAGCTTAGATCGGGGCGGGAGGAGGAACAATGAGCAGTTCTTC.

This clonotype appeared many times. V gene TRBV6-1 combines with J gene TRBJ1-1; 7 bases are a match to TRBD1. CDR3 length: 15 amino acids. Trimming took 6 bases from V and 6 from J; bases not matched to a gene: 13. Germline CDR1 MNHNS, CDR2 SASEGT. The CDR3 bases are TGTGCCAGCAGGCCGCCTACCCCCCAGGGGGCTGAAGCTTTCTTT. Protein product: CASRPPTPQGAEAFF.

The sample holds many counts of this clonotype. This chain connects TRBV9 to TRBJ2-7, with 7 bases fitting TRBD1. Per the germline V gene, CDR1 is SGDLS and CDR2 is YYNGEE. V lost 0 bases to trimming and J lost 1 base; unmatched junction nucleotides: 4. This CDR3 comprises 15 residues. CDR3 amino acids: CASSVGHRGSYEQYF. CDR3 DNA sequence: TGTGCCAGCAGCGTAGGGCACAGGGGTTCCTACGAGCAGTACTTC.

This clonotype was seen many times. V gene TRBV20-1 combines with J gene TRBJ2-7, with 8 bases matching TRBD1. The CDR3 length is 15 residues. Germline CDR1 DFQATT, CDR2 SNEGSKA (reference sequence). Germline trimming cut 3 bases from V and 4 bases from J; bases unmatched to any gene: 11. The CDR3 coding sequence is TGCAGTGCTAGCCACCAGGGGGCAGTTGGGTACGAGCAGTACTTC. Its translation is CSASHQGAVGYEQYF.

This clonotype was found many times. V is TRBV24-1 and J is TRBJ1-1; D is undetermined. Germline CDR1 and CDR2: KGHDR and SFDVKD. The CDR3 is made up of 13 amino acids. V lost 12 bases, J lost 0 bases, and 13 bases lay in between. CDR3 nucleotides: TGTGCCCCCGAGGACCAGATGAACACTGAAGCTTTCTTT. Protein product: CAPEDQMNTEAFF.

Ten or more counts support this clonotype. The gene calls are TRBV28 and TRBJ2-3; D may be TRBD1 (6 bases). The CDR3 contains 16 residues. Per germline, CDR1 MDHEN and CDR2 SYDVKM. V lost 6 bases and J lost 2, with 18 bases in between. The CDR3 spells CASSPYRASVTDTQYF. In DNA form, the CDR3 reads TGTGCCAGCAGCCCGTACAGGGCCAGTGTCACAGATACGCAGTATTTT.

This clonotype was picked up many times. CDR3: CASSLGLTGELFF. CDR3 sequence (DNA): TGTGCCAGCAGCTTGGGGCTGACCGGGGAGCTGTTTTTT. The chain combines TRBV5-5 with TRBJ2-2; D call uncertain. The CDR3 contains 13 residues. Per the germline V gene, CDR1 is SGHKS and CDR2 is YYEKEE (reference sequence). Trimming took off 0 bases at V and 5 bases at J, with 5 bases between the two ends.

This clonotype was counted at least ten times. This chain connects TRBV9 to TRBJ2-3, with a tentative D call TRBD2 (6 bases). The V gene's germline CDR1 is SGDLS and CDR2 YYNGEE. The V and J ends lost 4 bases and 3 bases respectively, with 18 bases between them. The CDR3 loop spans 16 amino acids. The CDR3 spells CASSSRGTASTDTQYF. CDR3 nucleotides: TGTGCCAGCAGCTCCAGAGGGACTGCTAGTACAGATACGCAGTATTTT.

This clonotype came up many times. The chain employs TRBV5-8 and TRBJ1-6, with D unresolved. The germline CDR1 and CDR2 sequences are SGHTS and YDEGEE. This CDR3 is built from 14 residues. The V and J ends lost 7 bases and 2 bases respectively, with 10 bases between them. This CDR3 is CASLAVPYNSPLHF. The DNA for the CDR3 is TGTGCCAGCCTAGCGGTGCCCTATAATTCACCCCTCCACTTT.

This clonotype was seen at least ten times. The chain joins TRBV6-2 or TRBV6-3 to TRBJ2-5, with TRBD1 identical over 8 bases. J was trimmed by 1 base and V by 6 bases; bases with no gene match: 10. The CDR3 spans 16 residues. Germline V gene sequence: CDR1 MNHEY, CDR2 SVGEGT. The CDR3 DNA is TGTGCCAGCAGAACAGGGGGGCAGTCGTTCCAAGAGACCCAGTACTTC. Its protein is CASRTGGQSFQETQYF.

CDR3 DNA sequence: TGTGCCAGCAGCCAAGGGGGGACTAGCAGGCACCGAGCGGGTCTGTACGAGCAGTACTTC. It yields the protein CASSQGGTSRHRAGLYEQYF. The J gene is TRBJ2-7, the V gene TRBV3-1, with TRBD2 identical over 9 bases. Germline V gives CDR1 LGHDT, CDR2 YNNKEL (reference sequence). V shed 1 base, J shed 4 bases, and the junction held 20 bases outside the gene matches. The CDR3 is 20 residues long.

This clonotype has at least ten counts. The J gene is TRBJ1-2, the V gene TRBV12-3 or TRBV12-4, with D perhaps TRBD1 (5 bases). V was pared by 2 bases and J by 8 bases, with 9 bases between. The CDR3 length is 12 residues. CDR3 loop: CASSLLEGGYTF. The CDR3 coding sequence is TGTGCCAGCAGTTTACTTGAGGGGGGCTACACCTTC.

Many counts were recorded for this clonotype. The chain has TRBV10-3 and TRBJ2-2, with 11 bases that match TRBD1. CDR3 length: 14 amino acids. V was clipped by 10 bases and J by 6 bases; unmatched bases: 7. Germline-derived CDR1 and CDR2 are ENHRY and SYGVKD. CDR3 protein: CATLGQGGAGELFF. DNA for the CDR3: TGTGCCACCCTGGGACAGGGGGGTGCCGGGGAGCTGTTTTTT.

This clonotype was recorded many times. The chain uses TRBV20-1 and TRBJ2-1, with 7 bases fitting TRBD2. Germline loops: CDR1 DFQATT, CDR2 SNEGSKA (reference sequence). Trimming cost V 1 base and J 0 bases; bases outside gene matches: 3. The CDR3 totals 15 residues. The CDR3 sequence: CSARGREPSYNEQFF. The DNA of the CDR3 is TGCAGTGCTAGAGGGCGGGAGCCCTCCTACAATGAGCAGTTCTTC.

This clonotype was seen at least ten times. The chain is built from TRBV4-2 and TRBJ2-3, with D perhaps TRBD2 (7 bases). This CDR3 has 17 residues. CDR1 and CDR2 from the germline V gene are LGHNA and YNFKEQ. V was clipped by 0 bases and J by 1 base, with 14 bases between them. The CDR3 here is CASSQEGGLAGTDTQYF. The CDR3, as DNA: TGTGCCAGCAGCCAAGAAGGGGGGCTAGCGGGCACAGATACGCAGTATTTT.

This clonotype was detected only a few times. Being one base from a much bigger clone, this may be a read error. The CDR3 loop reads CASSLRGLNSPLHF. CDR3 DNA sequence: TGTGCCAGCAGCTTAAGGGGCCTTAATTCACCCCTCCACTTT. The chain recombines TRBV7-2 with TRBJ1-6; D possibly corresponds to TRBD1 (5 bases). The CDR3 consists of 14 residues. The V end was cut by 2 bases, the J end by 6 bases, with 8 bases between. Germline assignment: CDR1 SGHTA and CDR2 FQGNSA.

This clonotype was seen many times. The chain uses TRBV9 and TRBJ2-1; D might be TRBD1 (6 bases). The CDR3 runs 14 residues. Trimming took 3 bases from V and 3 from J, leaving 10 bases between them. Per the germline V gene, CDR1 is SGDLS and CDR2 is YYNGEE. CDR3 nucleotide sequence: TGTGCCAGCAGCGGATGGACAGTCTACAATGAGCAGTTCTTC. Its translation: CASSGWTVYNEQFF. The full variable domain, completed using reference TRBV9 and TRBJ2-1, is DSGVTQTPKHLITATGQRVTLRCSPRSGDLSVYWYQQSLDQGLQFLIQYYNGEERAKGNILERFSAQQFPDLHSELNLSSLELGDSALYFCASSGWTVYNEQFFGPGTRLTVL.

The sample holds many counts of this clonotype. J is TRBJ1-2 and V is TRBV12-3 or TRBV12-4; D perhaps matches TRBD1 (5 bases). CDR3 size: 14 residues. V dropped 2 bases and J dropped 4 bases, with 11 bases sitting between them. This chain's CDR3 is CASSLRQLSYGYTF. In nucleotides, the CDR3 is TGTGCCAGCAGTTTAAGACAGCTCAGCTATGGCTACACCTTC.

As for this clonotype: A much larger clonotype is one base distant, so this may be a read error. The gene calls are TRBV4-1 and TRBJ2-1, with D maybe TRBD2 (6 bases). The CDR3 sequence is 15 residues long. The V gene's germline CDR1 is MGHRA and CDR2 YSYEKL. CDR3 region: CPSSQWRGPFNEQFF. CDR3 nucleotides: TGCCCCAGCAGCCAATGGCGGGGCCCTTTCAATGAGCAGTTCTTC.